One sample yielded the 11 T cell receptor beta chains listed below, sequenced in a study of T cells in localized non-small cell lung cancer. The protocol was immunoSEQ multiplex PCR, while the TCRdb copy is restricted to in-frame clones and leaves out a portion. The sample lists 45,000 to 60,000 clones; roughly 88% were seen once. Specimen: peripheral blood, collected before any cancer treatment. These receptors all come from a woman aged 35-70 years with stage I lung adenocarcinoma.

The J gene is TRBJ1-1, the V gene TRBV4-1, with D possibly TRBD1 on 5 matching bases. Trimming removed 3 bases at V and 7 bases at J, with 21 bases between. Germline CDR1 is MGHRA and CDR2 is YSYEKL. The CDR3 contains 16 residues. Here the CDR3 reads CASSQPGTPGADEAFF. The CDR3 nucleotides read TGCGCCAGCAGCCAGCCTGGGACTCCTGGAGCGGATGAAGCTTTCTTT.

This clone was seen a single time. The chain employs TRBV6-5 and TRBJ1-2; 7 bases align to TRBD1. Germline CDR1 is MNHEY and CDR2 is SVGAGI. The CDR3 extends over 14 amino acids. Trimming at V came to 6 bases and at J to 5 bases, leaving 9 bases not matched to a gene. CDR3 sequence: CASRADRPGYGYTF. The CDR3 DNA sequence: TGTGCCAGCAGGGCGGACAGGCCAGGATATGGCTACACCTTC.

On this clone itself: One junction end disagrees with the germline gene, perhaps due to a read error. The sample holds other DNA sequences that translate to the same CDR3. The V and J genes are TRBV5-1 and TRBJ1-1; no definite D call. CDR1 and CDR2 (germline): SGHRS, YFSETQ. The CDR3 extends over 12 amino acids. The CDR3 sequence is CASSLDGLDAFF. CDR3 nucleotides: TGCGCTAGCAGCTTGGACGGGTTAGACGCTTTCTTT.

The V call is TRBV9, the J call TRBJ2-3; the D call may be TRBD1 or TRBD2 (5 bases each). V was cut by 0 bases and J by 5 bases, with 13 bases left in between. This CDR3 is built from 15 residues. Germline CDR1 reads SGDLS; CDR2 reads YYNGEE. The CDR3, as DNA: TGTGCCAGCAGCGTAGCCTCGGGACGTGGAGATACGCAGTATTTT. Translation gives CASSVASGRGDTQYF.

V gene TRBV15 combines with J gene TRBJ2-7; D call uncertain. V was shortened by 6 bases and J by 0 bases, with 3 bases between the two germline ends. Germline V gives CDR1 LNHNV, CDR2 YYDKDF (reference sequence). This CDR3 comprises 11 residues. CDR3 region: CATSNSYEQYF. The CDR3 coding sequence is TGTGCCACCAGTAACTCCTACGAGCAGTACTTC.

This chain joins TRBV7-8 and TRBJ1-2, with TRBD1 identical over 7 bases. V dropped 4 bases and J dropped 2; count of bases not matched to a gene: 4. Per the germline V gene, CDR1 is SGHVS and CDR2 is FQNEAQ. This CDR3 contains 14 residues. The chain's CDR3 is CASSSGQHNYGYTF. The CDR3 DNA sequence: TGTGCCAGCAGCTCGGGACAGCACAACTATGGCTACACCTTC.

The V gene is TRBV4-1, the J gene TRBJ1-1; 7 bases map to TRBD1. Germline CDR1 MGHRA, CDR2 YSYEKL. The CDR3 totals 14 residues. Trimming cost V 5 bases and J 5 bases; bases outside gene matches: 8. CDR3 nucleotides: TGCGCCAGCAGCGTTCGACAGGGCGGGACTGAAGCTTTCTTT. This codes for CASSVRQGGTEAFF.

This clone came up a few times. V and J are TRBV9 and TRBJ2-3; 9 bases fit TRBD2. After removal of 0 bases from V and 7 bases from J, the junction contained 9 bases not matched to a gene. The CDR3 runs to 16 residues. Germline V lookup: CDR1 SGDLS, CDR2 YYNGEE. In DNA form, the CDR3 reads TGTGCCAGCAGCGTAGAAATTAGCGGGGGTGGGAATACGCAGTATTTT. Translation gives CASSVEISGGGNTQYF.

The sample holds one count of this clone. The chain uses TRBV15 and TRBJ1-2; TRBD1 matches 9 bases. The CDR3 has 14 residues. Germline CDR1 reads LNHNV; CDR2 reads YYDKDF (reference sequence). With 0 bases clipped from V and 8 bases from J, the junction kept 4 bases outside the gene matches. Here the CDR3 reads CATSRDTDRGGYTF. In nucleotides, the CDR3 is TGTGCCACCAGCAGAGATACGGACAGGGGAGGCTACACCTTC.

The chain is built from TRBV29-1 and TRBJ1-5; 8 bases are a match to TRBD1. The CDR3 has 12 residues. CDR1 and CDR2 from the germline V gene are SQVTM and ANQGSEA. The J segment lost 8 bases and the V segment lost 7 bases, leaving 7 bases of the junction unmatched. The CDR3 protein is CSARQGREPQHF. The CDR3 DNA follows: TGCAGCGCGCGACAGGGGAGAGAGCCCCAGCATTTT.

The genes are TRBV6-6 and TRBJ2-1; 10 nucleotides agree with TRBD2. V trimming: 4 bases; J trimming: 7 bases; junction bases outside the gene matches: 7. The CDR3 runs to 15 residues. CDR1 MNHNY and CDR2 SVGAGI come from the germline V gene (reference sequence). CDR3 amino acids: CASSLSGGAANEQFF. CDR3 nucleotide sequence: TGTGCCAGCAGTTTAAGCGGGGGGGCGGCGAATGAGCAGTTCTTC.